Listed here are 9 T cell receptor beta chains from one sample, sequenced in a study of post-analysis software for immune sequencing data. General study results and limits: Patients had higher frequencies than controls of about five TRBV segments, including TRBV5-6, TRBV5-1 and TRBV20-1.

Their antigens are not known. Each TCR beta cDNA library carried unique molecular identifiers. One entry per CDR3 protein, called by TCRdb with MiXCR from the PCR reads. The sample has hundreds of thousands of distinct CDR3 sequences, 36% seen once. The sequenced sample consisted of blood. The receptors were gathered from a girl aged 5-17 years with multiple sclerosis.

This clonotype was seen repeatedly, ten times or more. CDR3 sequence: CSARGASGDLVETQYF. The CDR3 DNA reads as TGCAGTGCTAGAGGGGCTAGCGGGGACCTGGTGGAGACCCAGTACTTC. This sequence joins TRBV20-1 and TRBJ2-5, with 9 bases aligning to TRBD2. Germline CDR1 is DFQATT and CDR2 is SNEGSKA (reference sequence). The CDR3 runs to 16 residues. J was trimmed by 5 bases and V by 1 base; bases with no gene match: 11.

The gene calls are TRBV9 and TRBJ2-1; 7 bases align to TRBD2. The CDR3 runs to 15 residues. Germline V gene lookup returns CDR1 SGDLS and CDR2 YYNGEE. The junction had 12 bases not matched to a gene; V was cut back by 2 bases and J by 10 bases. The CDR3: CASSVPETSSSEQFF. In DNA form, the CDR3 reads TGTGCCAGCAGCGTCCCCGAGACTAGCTCCAGCGAGCAGTTCTTC.

This clonotype was observed at least ten times. The chain employs TRBV11-3 and TRBJ2-1; D possibly matches TRBD1 or TRBD2 (5 bases each). The V end lost 1 base, the J end lost 0 bases, and 13 bases lay between the germline ends. This CDR3 spans 17 amino acids. CDR1 SGHNT and CDR2 YENEEA come from the germline V gene. DNA for the CDR3: TGTGCCAGCAGCTTAGTCGGGACGTCGAGCTCCTACAATGAGCAGTTCTTC. Protein product: CASSLVGTSSSYNEQFF. Drawing the rest from reference TRBV11-3 and TRBJ2-1, the complete variable domain is EAGVVQSPRYKIIEKKQPVAFWCNPISGHNTLYWYLQNLGQGPELLIRYENEEAVDDSQLPKDRFSAERLKGVDSTLKIQPAELGDSAVYLCASSLVGTSSSYNEQFFGPGTRLTVL.

This clonotype was observed at least ten times. This chain joins TRBV12-3 or TRBV12-4 and TRBJ1-4; 9 bases line up with TRBD1. V was pared by 5 bases and J by 7 bases, with 5 bases of the junction left unmatched. The CDR3 is made up of 14 amino acids. CDR3: CASSPGQGREKLFF. For the CDR3, the DNA is TGTGCCAGCAGTCCGGGACAGGGCCGTGAAAAACTGTTTTTT.

The sample holds a few counts of this clonotype. V gene TRBV7-8 combines with J gene TRBJ1-3; TRBD1 matches at 7 bases. With 4 bases clipped from V and 1 base from J, the junction kept 7 bases outside the gene matches. This CDR3 is built from 16 residues. Germline loops: CDR1 SGHVS, CDR2 FQNEAQ. The chain's CDR3 is CASSWRGLASGNTIYF. The CDR3 DNA follows: TGTGCCAGCAGCTGGAGGGGGCTTGCGTCTGGAAACACCATATATTTT.

This clonotype has at least ten counts. This chain uses TRBV3-1 with TRBJ1-2; no clear D. CDR1 and CDR2 (germline): LGHDT, YNNKEL (reference sequence). This CDR3 spans 11 amino acids. Trimming removed 3 bases from V and 8 bases from J, with 7 bases in between. The CDR3 spells CASSHSWGYTF. The DNA for the CDR3 is TGTGCCAGCAGCCATTCTTGGGGCTACACCTTC.

V gene TRBV4-1 combines with J gene TRBJ2-7; weak D call: TRBD1 (5 bases). Germline V CDR1 and CDR2: MGHRA, YSYEKL. The V end lost 2 bases, the J end lost 0 bases, and 11 bases lay between the germline ends. The CDR3 loop spans 15 amino acids. The chain's CDR3 is CASSQPSQGSYEQYF. The CDR3 DNA is TGCGCCAGCAGCCAACCCAGCCAGGGCTCCTACGAGCAGTACTTC.

This clonotype came up many times. The chain links TRBV20-1 to TRBJ2-3; D assignment may be TRBD1 or TRBD2 (5 bases each). The CDR3 runs to 14 residues. Trimming stripped 0 bases from V and 0 bases from J, with 7 bases between. The V gene's germline CDR1 is DFQATT and CDR2 SNEGSKA (reference sequence). The DNA of the CDR3 is TGCAGTGCTAGAGATTGGGACAGCACAGATACGCAGTATTTT. As protein: CSARDWDSTDTQYF.

This clonotype showed up many times. The chain carries TRBV7-9 and TRBJ2-1, with D possibly being TRBD2 (5 bases). From germline, CDR1 is SEHNR and CDR2 FQNEAQ (reference sequence). This CDR3 has 12 amino acids. V was trimmed by 5 bases and J by 7 bases, leaving 9 bases between them. CDR3 amino acids: CASSRRRNEQFF. For the CDR3, the DNA is TGTGCCAGCAGCCGGAGGCGAAATGAGCAGTTCTTC.